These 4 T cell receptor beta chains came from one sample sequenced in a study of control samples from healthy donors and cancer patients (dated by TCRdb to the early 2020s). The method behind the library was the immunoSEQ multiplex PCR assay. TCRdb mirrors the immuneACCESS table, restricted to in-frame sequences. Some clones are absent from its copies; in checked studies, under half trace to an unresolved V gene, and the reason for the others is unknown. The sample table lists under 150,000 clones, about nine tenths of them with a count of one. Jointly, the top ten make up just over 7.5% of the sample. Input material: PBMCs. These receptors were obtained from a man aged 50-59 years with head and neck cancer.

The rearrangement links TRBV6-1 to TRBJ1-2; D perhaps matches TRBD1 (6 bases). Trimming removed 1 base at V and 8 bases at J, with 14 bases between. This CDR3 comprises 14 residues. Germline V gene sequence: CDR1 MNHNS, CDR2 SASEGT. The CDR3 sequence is CASSEVPGAQGYTF. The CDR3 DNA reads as TGTGCCAGCAGTGAAGTCCCGGGGGCTCAAGGCTACACCTTC.

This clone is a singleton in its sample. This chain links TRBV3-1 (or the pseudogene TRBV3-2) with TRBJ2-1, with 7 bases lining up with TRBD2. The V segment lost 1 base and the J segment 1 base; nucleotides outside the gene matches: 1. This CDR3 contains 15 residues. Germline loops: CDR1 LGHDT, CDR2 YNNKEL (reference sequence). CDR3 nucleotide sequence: TGTGCCAGCAGCCAAGGCGGGGGTTCCTACAATGAGCAGTTCTTC. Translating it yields CASSQGGGSYNEQFF.

The CDR3 is CASSVSGTTEAFF. CDR3 nucleotide sequence: TGTGCCAGCAGCGTATCCGGGACCACTGAAGCTTTCTTT. The chain joins TRBV7-3 to TRBJ1-1; possibly TRBD1 for D (5 bases). From germline, CDR1 is SGHTA and CDR2 FQGTGA. The CDR3 is 13 residues long. V lost 5 bases to trimming and J lost 4 bases, with 11 bases between them.

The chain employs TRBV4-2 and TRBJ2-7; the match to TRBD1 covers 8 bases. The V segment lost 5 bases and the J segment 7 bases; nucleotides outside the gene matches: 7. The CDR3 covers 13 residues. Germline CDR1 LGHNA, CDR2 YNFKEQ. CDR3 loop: CASSNRTGNEQYF. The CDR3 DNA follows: TGTGCCAGCAGCAACCGGACAGGGAATGAGCAGTACTTC.